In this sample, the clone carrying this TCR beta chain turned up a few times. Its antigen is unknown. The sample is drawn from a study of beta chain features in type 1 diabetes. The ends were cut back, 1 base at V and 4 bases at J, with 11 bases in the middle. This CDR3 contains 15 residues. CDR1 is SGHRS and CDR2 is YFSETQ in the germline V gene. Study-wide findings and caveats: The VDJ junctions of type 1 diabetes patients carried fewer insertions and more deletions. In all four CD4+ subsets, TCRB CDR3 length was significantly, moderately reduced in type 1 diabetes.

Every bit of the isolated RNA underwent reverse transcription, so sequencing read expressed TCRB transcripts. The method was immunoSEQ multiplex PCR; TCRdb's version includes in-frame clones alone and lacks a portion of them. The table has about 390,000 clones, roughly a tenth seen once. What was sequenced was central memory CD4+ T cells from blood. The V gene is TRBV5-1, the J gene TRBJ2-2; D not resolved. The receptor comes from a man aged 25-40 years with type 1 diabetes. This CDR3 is CASSLTVPVTGELFF. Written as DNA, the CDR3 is TGCGCCAGCAGCTTGACTGTCCCCGTCACCGGGGAGCTGTTTTTT.